This T cell receptor (beta chain) was sequenced in a study of a mutant IDH1 vaccine in newly diagnosed glioma. Background on the study: Initiation of the vaccine course occurred 4-6 weeks after radiotherapy alone, or alongside temozolomide cycles. Mean patient age was around 40 years; approximately 60% were male and roughly 38% female.

This CDR3 region has 14 residues. V dropped 10 bases and J dropped 2 bases, with 18 bases sitting between them. Per the germline V gene, CDR1 is MNHNS and CDR2 is SASEGT. The data were produced by immunoSEQ multiplex PCR, yet TCRdb's version contains in-frame clones alone and is incomplete. The table includes 50,000 to 70,000 clones, about four fifths detected once. Study outcomes and limitations: Pseudoprogression seemingly bore no relation to changes in top peripheral T cell clonotypes.

As for time point: week 47, end of study. It was 300 ug of mutant IDH1 20-mer peptide that made up each vaccine dose, given with topical imiquimod. Patients were given eight vaccinations, scheduled in weeks 1, 3, 5, 7, 11, 15, 19 and 23. To note about this clone: What it recognizes is unknown.

The chain recombines TRBV6-1 with TRBJ2-7; D tentatively reads TRBD1 or TRBD2 (5 bases each). This TCR was sampled from a woman between 50 and 59 years old with glioma. The sequences come from PBMCs, collected from a glioma patient whose treatment included an IDH1 peptide vaccine. The CDR3 loop is CATGDPETPYEQYF. Written as DNA, the CDR3 is TGTGCCACCGGGGACCCCGAGACTCCCTACGAGCAGTACTTC.